The T cell receptor (beta chain) described here comes from a study of Ad26.COV2.S vaccination and SARS-CoV-2 variants. The CDR3 covers 14 residues. Germline CDR1 and CDR2: SGHTA and FQGNSA. Trimming pared 8 bases from V and 2 bases from J, leaving 12 bases between. Treatment indicated: roughly 20 received Ad26.COV2.S at low or high dose, single or two shots; about 5 received placebo; per-sample allocation not given. Samples were taken on day 63 after the first vaccine or placebo injection. Some clones are missing from TCRdb's copy, which holds only in-frame ones; the method was immunoSEQ multiplex PCR. The sample has 300,000 to 350,000 clones, 70% to 90% seen once; the top ten hold 2% to 2.5%.

This TCR derives from a person between 18 and 59 years old who received the Ad26.COV2.S COVID-19 vaccine or a placebo. Source: peripheral blood, taken in a trial of Ad26.COV2.S vaccine versus placebo. This chain uses TRBV7-2 with TRBJ1-4; D gene unclear. CDR3 loop: CASSRGGTNEKLFF. The DNA of the CDR3 is TGTGCCAGCTCAAGAGGTGGGACTAATGAAAAACTGTTTTTT.